This T cell receptor (beta chain) was found in a study of cytomegalovirus exposure and HLA in healthy donors. The PCR made use of 60 Vbeta and 13 Jbeta primers. Per the original data handling: Approximately 72 million unique TCR beta chains, approximately 11 million of them shared, were counted by a later analysis. Sequenced by immunoSEQ multiplex PCR; TCRdb stores in-frame clones only, minus some. V and J calls and clone size are copied from that table; D and trimming were computed from the DNA. The sample lists approximately 120,000 clones, under 12% occurring once. Notes on the study in general: TCR sequences were mostly rare, though some public TCRs occurred in many donors. A list of 150 or so TCR beta chains associated with cytomegalovirus was given.

With respect to this clone: Its specificity is not known.

Germline V gene data show CDR1 as MGHRA and CDR2 as YSYEKL. V was cut by 1 base and J by 9 bases, with 13 bases left in between. The CDR3 runs to 14 residues. The chain links TRBV4-1 to TRBJ2-1; a weak D match, TRBD1 (6 bases). This clonotype was sampled from a woman aged 18-29 years in good health and CMV-seropositive. Sequencing was carried out using PBMCs. The CDR3 nucleotides read TGCGCCAGCAGCCAAGGACAGGCGGCGGGTGAGCAGTTCTTC. Translating it yields CASSQGQAAGEQFF.